Below, one T cell receptor beta chain is given with its context. The data belong to a study of cytomegalovirus exposure and HLA in healthy donors. Study at large: From about 179 million T cells, an earlier analysis saw roughly 120 million unique TCR beta sequences. A preliminary data release comprised about 85 million unique TCRs obtained from HLA-typed donors.

PCR involved 60 Vbeta and 13 Jbeta primers. Clones were sequenced by immunoSEQ multiplex PCR, and TCRdb holds only the in-frame ones, with some missing. The sample has some 140,000 clones, around three quarters seen once. V was pared by 0 bases and J by 5 bases, with 18 bases between. The CDR3 is 16 residues long. The germline V gene has CDR1 SGHNT and CDR2 YYREEE (reference sequence). The chain uses TRBV5-4 and TRBJ2-7, with D tentatively TRBD1 (5 bases). Sequenced sample: PBMCs. The clonotype originates from a woman in her 40s in good health and CMV-seronegative. CDR3 sequence (DNA): TGTGCCAGCAGCTTGGTTTTTGCCGCAGGGAAAGACGAGCAGTACTTC. The encoded protein is CASSLVFAAGKDEQYF.